Listed below are T cell receptor beta chains from one sample, sequenced in a study of PD-L1 blockade in urothelial cancer. Some clones are missing from TCRdb's copy, which holds only in-frame ones; the method was immunoSEQ multiplex PCR. The sample lists around 25,000 clones, approximately 88% occurring once. This material consisted of PBMCs, taken around atezolizumab (anti-PD-L1) treatment. The receptors were sampled from a man aged 50 to 59 with urothelial cancer. CDR3s include the opening cysteine and the closing phenylalanine or tryptophan. Each record gives: V gene, D gene, clone size, J gene, CDR3 DNA, CDR3 protein. The D gene is left open where the match is weak. Clone size appears in some rows only: once, few, many, or a class for an expanded clone.

V gene: TRBV27
D gene: TRBD1
clone size: .
J gene: TRBJ1-5
CDR3 DNA: TGTGCCACGGGACAGGGTGGTAACCAGCCCCAGCATTTT
CDR3 protein: CATGQGGNQPQHF

V gene: TRBV6-1
D gene: TRBD1
clone size: .
J gene: TRBJ2-3
CDR3 DNA: TGTGCCAGCAGTTCGACAGGGCATAGCACAGATACGCAGTATTTT
CDR3 protein: CASSSTGHSTDTQYF

V gene: TRBV27
D gene: TRBD1
clone size: .
J gene: TRBJ2-7
CDR3 DNA: TGTGCCAGCAGTTTAAGGGACAGGGGCACCTACGAGCAGTACTTC
CDR3 protein: CASSLRDRGTYEQYF

V gene: TRBV5-4
D gene: TRBD1
clone size: .
J gene: TRBJ2-1
CDR3 DNA: TGTGCCAGCAGCCGGACAGGTTTCGATGAGCAGTTCTTC
CDR3 protein: CASSRTGFDEQFF

V gene: TRBV6-6
D gene: TRBD1
clone size: .
J gene: TRBJ1-2
CDR3 DNA: TGTGCCAGCAGCCCCTCGGACAGGGTAGGCTACACCTTC
CDR3 protein: CASSPSDRVGYTF

V gene: TRBV30
D gene: TRBD1
clone size: .
J gene: TRBJ1-4
CDR3 DNA: TGTGCCTACAGGGGGCGTCATGAAAAACTGTTTTTT
CDR3 protein: CAYRGRHEKLFF

V gene: TRBV19
D gene: TRBD1
clone size: .
J gene: TRBJ1-1
CDR3 DNA: TGTGCCAGTAGGCTAGGACAGGGCGCTGAAGCTTTCTTT
CDR3 protein: CASRLGQGAEAFF

V gene: TRBV25-1
D gene: TRBD2
clone size: .
J gene: TRBJ2-2
CDR3 DNA: TGTGCCAGCAGAGCGTTTAGCGGGAGCGGCACCGGGGAGCTGTTTTTT
CDR3 protein: CASRAFSGSGTGELFF

V gene: TRBV6-6
D gene: .
clone size: once
J gene: TRBJ1-1
CDR3 DNA: TGTGCCAGCAGCCCCCCCGGGAACACTGAAGCTTTCTTT
CDR3 protein: CASSPPGNTEAFF

V gene: TRBV11-2
D gene: TRBD2
clone size: .
J gene: TRBJ2-2
CDR3 DNA: TGTGCCAGCAGCTTACCAGCGGGGCCAACCGGGGAGCTGTTTTTT
CDR3 protein: CASSLPAGPTGELFF

V gene: TRBV21-1
D gene: .
clone size: .
J gene: TRBJ1-6
CDR3 DNA: TGTGCCAGCAGCCGACAAGGGACAGGGTTTTGTAATTCACCCCTCCACTTT
CDR3 protein: CASSRQGTGFCNSPLHF

V gene: TRBV10-3
D gene: .
clone size: .
J gene: TRBJ2-1
CDR3 DNA: TGTGCCATCAGTAAACAAGCGGACAATGAGCAGTTCTTC
CDR3 protein: CAISKQADNEQFF

V gene: TRBV30
D gene: .
clone size: .
J gene: TRBJ2-7
CDR3 DNA: TGTGCCTGGAGTGAAACAGCTTACGAGCAGTACTTC
CDR3 protein: CAWSETAYEQYF

V gene: TRBV13
D gene: .
clone size: .
J gene: TRBJ2-4
CDR3 DNA: TGTGCCAGCAGCTTATATCATACAGGGCGCATTCAGTACTTC
CDR3 protein: CASSLYHTGRIQYF

V gene: TRBV7-7
D gene: TRBD1
clone size: .
J gene: TRBJ2-1
CDR3 DNA: TGTGCCAGCAGCCCGAGGACAGGGGGGATGGGTGAGCAGTTCTTC
CDR3 protein: CASSPRTGGMGEQFF

V gene: TRBV18
D gene: TRBD2
clone size: .
J gene: TRBJ2-1
CDR3 DNA: TGTGCCAGCTCACCAGTGAGGGAGGGTTGGAATGAGCAGTTCTTC
CDR3 protein: CASSPVREGWNEQFF

V gene: TRBV6-5
D gene: .
clone size: .
J gene: TRBJ1-1
CDR3 DNA: TGTGCCAGCACCGCGGGGGTGGGACGTTTGGCTTTCTTT
CDR3 protein: CASTAGVGRLAFF

V gene: TRBV10-3
D gene: .
clone size: once
J gene: TRBJ2-1
CDR3 DNA: TGTGCCATCAGTCCGGCAGGTAGCGGCTCCTACAATGAGCAGTTCTTC
CDR3 protein: CAISPAGSGSYNEQFF

V gene: TRBV13
D gene: .
clone size: .
J gene: TRBJ2-5
CDR3 DNA: TGTGCCAGCAGCTTAGAGCAGGGATCAGAGACCCAGTACTTC
CDR3 protein: CASSLEQGSETQYF

V gene: TRBV10-3
D gene: TRBD1
clone size: .
J gene: TRBJ2-5
CDR3 DNA: TGTGCCATCAGTGAGTACAGGGGGACACAAGAGACCCAGTACTTC
CDR3 protein: CAISEYRGTQETQYF

V gene: TRBV9
D gene: TRBD1
clone size: .
J gene: TRBJ1-4
CDR3 DNA: TGTGCCAGCAGCGTGGGACAGGGCCTACATGAAAAACTGTTTTTT
CDR3 protein: CASSVGQGLHEKLFF

V gene: TRBV2
D gene: TRBD2
clone size: .
J gene: TRBJ2-3
CDR3 DNA: TGTGCCACCGGACTAGCAGGCACAGATACGCAGTATTTT
CDR3 protein: CATGLAGTDTQYF

V gene: TRBV7-9
D gene: .
clone size: .
J gene: TRBJ1-4
CDR3 DNA: TGTGCCAGCACCCCTCGGTCTGGAGGGGAGAATGAAAAACTGTTTTTT
CDR3 protein: CASTPRSGGENEKLFF

V gene: TRBV18
D gene: .
clone size: .
J gene: TRBJ2-2
CDR3 DNA: TGTGCCAGCTCACCGTTACAGGGTAACACCGGGGAGCTGTTTTTT
CDR3 protein: CASSPLQGNTGELFF

V gene: TRBV5-4
D gene: .
clone size: .
J gene: TRBJ1-5
CDR3 DNA: TGTGCCAGCAGCCTCGGTACAGTTGATCAGCCCCAGCATTTT
CDR3 protein: CASSLGTVDQPQHF

V gene: TRBV9
D gene: TRBD1
clone size: once
J gene: TRBJ1-1
CDR3 DNA: TGTGCCAGCAGCGCCGACAGGGGGCGGGTCACTGAAGCTTTCTTT
CDR3 protein: CASSADRGRVTEAFF

V gene: TRBV5-1
D gene: .
clone size: few
J gene: TRBJ2-1
CDR3 DNA: TGCGCCAGCAGCCTACAGGGAGATGAGCAGTTCTTC
CDR3 protein: CASSLQGDEQFF

V gene: TRBV19
D gene: TRBD1
clone size: .
J gene: TRBJ2-2
CDR3 DNA: TGTGCCAGTAGACCGGGACAGGTGAACACCGGGGAGCTGTTTTTT
CDR3 protein: CASRPGQVNTGELFF

V gene: TRBV13
D gene: .
clone size: few
J gene: TRBJ2-3
CDR3 DNA: TGTGCCAGCAGCCCCTCGTGGGGAGGGGGGGCCGCAGATACGCAGTATTTT
CDR3 protein: CASSPSWGGGAADTQYF

V gene: TRBV10-3
D gene: .
clone size: once
J gene: TRBJ2-5
CDR3 DNA: TGTGCCATCAGTGAGATCAGGGACCAAGAGACCCAGTACTTC
CDR3 protein: CAISEIRDQETQYF

V gene: TRBV6-6
D gene: TRBD2
clone size: .
J gene: TRBJ2-7
CDR3 DNA: TGTGCCAGCAATCACCTGGGGAGGGACTCCTACGAGCAGTACTTC
CDR3 protein: CASNHLGRDSYEQYF

V gene: TRBV19
D gene: .
clone size: .
J gene: TRBJ1-1
CDR3 DNA: TGTGCCAGTATAGACAGTTCCCGGGCTTTCTTT
CDR3 protein: CASIDSSRAFF

V gene: TRBV6-6
D gene: .
clone size: .
J gene: TRBJ2-7
CDR3 DNA: TGTGCCAGCAGTTACTTGCAGGGGCAGTACTTC
CDR3 protein: CASSYLQGQYF

V gene: TRBV21-1
D gene: .
clone size: .
J gene: TRBJ2-1
CDR3 DNA: TGTGCCAGCAGCAAAGGTAGCGGGAGGGGATACAATGAGCAGTTCTTC
CDR3 protein: CASSKGSGRGYNEQFF

V gene: TRBV27
D gene: TRBD2
clone size: .
J gene: TRBJ2-3
CDR3 DNA: TGTGCCAGCAGTCCTGGACTAGCGGGGGGGTCTGTGAATACGCAGTATTTT
CDR3 protein: CASSPGLAGGSVNTQYF

V gene: TRBV9
D gene: .
clone size: .
J gene: TRBJ2-3
CDR3 DNA: TGTGCCAGCAGCGTAGGAGTGGGCACAGATACGCAGTATTTT
CDR3 protein: CASSVGVGTDTQYF

V gene: TRBV5-5
D gene: .
clone size: .
J gene: TRBJ2-1
CDR3 DNA: TGTGCCAGCAGCCCGGAGCTAGGGTTGAGGGCCCATGAGCAGTTCTTC
CDR3 protein: CASSPELGLRAHEQFF

V gene: TRBV5-1
D gene: .
clone size: .
J gene: TRBJ1-5
CDR3 DNA: TGCGCCAGCAGCGGAGATGGGGGGATGCCCCAGCATTTT
CDR3 protein: CASSGDGGMPQHF

V gene: TRBV7-2
D gene: TRBD2
clone size: .
J gene: TRBJ2-2
CDR3 DNA: TGTGCCAGCAGCTCGCTAGCGGTGAACACCGGGGAGCTGTTTTTT
CDR3 protein: CASSSLAVNTGELFF

V gene: TRBV19
D gene: TRBD2
clone size: .
J gene: TRBJ2-1
CDR3 DNA: TGTGCCAGTACCACAACGCATCCAGCGGGGATATACAATGAGCAGTTCTTC
CDR3 protein: CASTTTHPAGIYNEQFF

V gene: TRBV5-4
D gene: .
clone size: once
J gene: TRBJ2-7
CDR3 DNA: TGTGCCAGCAGCCGGACTATAACCCCGGACGAGCAGTACTTC
CDR3 protein: CASSRTITPDEQYF

V gene: TRBV19
D gene: TRBD2
clone size: few
J gene: TRBJ2-1
CDR3 DNA: TGTGCCAGTAGTATAGGGACTAGCGGTTCGCAGTTCTTC
CDR3 protein: CASSIGTSGSQFF

V gene: TRBV10-3
D gene: TRBD1
clone size: .
J gene: TRBJ2-5
CDR3 DNA: TGTGCCACCGGACAGGGTTTGGAGACCCAGTACTTC
CDR3 protein: CATGQGLETQYF

V gene: TRBV27
D gene: TRBD2
clone size: .
J gene: TRBJ2-3
CDR3 DNA: TGTGCCAGCAGTTTCCGACTAGCGGGAGGGCCCACAGATACGCAGTATTTT
CDR3 protein: CASSFRLAGGPTDTQYF

V gene: TRBV29-1
D gene: .
clone size: .
J gene: TRBJ2-7
CDR3 DNA: TGCAGCGGAGGCCCTTCCACCTACGAGCAGTACTTC
CDR3 protein: CSGGPSTYEQYF

V gene: TRBV7-9
D gene: .
clone size: .
J gene: TRBJ1-2
CDR3 DNA: TGTGCCAGCAGCTTACGGGAGACAGTCTATGGCTACACCTTC
CDR3 protein: CASSLRETVYGYTF

V gene: TRBV5-6
D gene: .
clone size: .
J gene: TRBJ2-3
CDR3 DNA: TGTGCCAGCAGCTTGGGAGGAGCTCAAGATACGCAGTATTTT
CDR3 protein: CASSLGGAQDTQYF

V gene: TRBV5-8
D gene: .
clone size: .
J gene: TRBJ2-5
CDR3 DNA: TGTGCCAGCAGCTTTCTGTGGGGGGAAAGCCAAGAGACCCAGTACTTC
CDR3 protein: CASSFLWGESQETQYF

V gene: TRBV7-9
D gene: TRBD1
clone size: .
J gene: TRBJ1-5
CDR3 DNA: TGTGCCAGCAGCTCAGGGGACAGGGGGTTCCAGCCCCAGCATTTT
CDR3 protein: CASSSGDRGFQPQHF

V gene: TRBV5-1
D gene: TRBD1
clone size: .
J gene: TRBJ2-2
CDR3 DNA: TGCGCCAGCAGCTTGGGTCGAGGGGGCGCCACCGGGGAGCTGTTTTTT
CDR3 protein: CASSLGRGGATGELFF

V gene: TRBV19
D gene: TRBD1
clone size: .
J gene: TRBJ2-1
CDR3 DNA: TGTGCCAGTATACCCGACAGGGGGGCCTACAATGAGCAGTTCTTC
CDR3 protein: CASIPDRGAYNEQFF

V gene: TRBV5-1
D gene: TRBD1
clone size: .
J gene: TRBJ2-2
CDR3 DNA: TGCGCCAGCAGCTTGAACAGGGGTAGTACCGGGGAGCTGTTTTTT
CDR3 protein: CASSLNRGSTGELFF

V gene: TRBV6-5
D gene: TRBD1
clone size: .
J gene: TRBJ2-2
CDR3 DNA: TGTGCCAGCAGTTACTCGACAGGGGCCGGGGAGCTGTTTTTT
CDR3 protein: CASSYSTGAGELFF

V gene: TRBV5-5
D gene: .
clone size: once
J gene: TRBJ2-1
CDR3 DNA: TGTGCCAGCAGCTTGACACACTACAATGAGCAGTTCTTC
CDR3 protein: CASSLTHYNEQFF

V gene: TRBV9
D gene: TRBD1
clone size: .
J gene: TRBJ1-2
CDR3 DNA: TGTGCCAGCAGCCCCCCCACAGGGGCTAACTATGGCTACACCTTC
CDR3 protein: CASSPPTGANYGYTF

V gene: TRBV11-2
D gene: TRBD1
clone size: .
J gene: TRBJ1-3
CDR3 DNA: TGTGCCAGCAGCTTAGCCAGGGGGGCCTGGAACACCATATATTTT
CDR3 protein: CASSLARGAWNTIYF

V gene: TRBV29-1
D gene: TRBD1
clone size: .
J gene: TRBJ2-7
CDR3 DNA: TGCAGCGTTGGGGGGGGGACAGGGGCCTACGAGCAGTACTTC
CDR3 protein: CSVGGGTGAYEQYF

V gene: TRBV21-1
D gene: .
clone size: .
J gene: TRBJ1-5
CDR3 DNA: TGTGCCAGCACCCCGAACCCCCGGGGGATTAGCAATCAGCCCCAGCATTTT
CDR3 protein: CASTPNPRGISNQPQHF

V gene: TRBV13
D gene: TRBD1
clone size: .
J gene: TRBJ2-3
CDR3 DNA: TGTGCCAGCAGCTCCACCGTTAGACAGGGGGCCACAGATACGCAGTATTTT
CDR3 protein: CASSSTVRQGATDTQYF